This T cell receptor beta chain came from a study of regulatory T cells in long-lasting Graves disease. J lost 4 bases, V lost 4 bases, and 9 bases had no gene match. The CDR3 covers 16 residues. Germline CDR1 reads SGHDN; CDR2 reads FVKESK. Noted time point: persistent/refractory GD, antithyroid drugs over 5 years with positive TRAb. The TCR library was made from RNA that had been extracted from PBMCs in TRIzol. Tubes containing EDTA received roughly 10 milliliters of drawn peripheral blood. CDR3-region Arm-PCR and iRepertoire HTBI primers produced the TCR beta libraries. A single record per CDR3 protein comes from TCRdb applying MiXCR to the multiplex PCR reads. The sample carries around 450,000 distinct CDR3 sequences, under 25% recorded once. The sample holds many counts of this clonotype. Its antigen is still unknown. Study-level points and caveats: Reduced TCR diversity was observed in persistent Graves' patients versus newly diagnosed patients.

The TCR comes from a female donor with Graves disease. Here the sequenced sample was peripheral blood mononuclear cells (PBMCs), taken when the disease was refractory, from a patient treated with antithyroid drugs. J is TRBJ1-2 and V is TRBV14; the match to TRBD1 covers 10 bases. This CDR3 reads CASSPDRTGGTYGYTF. The CDR3 DNA reads as TGTGCCAGCAGCCCTGATCGGACAGGGGGGACCTATGGCTACACCTTC.